This TCR beta chain derives from a study of blood T cell repertoires in COVID-19 (dated by TCRdb to the early 2020s). Broadly, across the study: Samples from collaborators originated in the United States, Italy and Spain and spanned both the acute and convalescent phases of COVID-19. HLA class I and class II types, where available, came from metadata supplied by the sample provider rather than from assay-based typing. The samples were drawn from the first 160 participants of the ongoing ImmuneRACE study and from under 1,500 subjects provided by 6 global collaborators. Subjects who had been exposed to COVID-19, were actively infected with it, or had recovered from it provided the deeply sampled blood TCRbeta repertoires that made up the dataset. The repertoires were released in a freely available public database meant as a resource for research on the immune response to SARS-CoV-2. The material from the prospective study consisted of cDNA or gDNA derived from T cells, B-cell-depleted T cells, or PBMCs. A de-identified subject ID, COVID-19 status, age in years and sex were almost always included in the sample metadata.

Only one count was recorded for this clone. The antigen it recognizes is unknown. The input lacks base qualities; no much larger clone sits a single base away. The immunoSEQ Assay, a bias-controlled multiplex PCR, was used to amplify TCRbeta CDR3 regions from genomic DNA. The paper's processing steps were these. Nucleated cell counts per sample were estimated from amplification of reference gene primers within the assay. To quantify the absolute abundance of each unique TCRbeta CDR3 rearrangement, sequence reads were collapsed and filtered. For each sample, productive Simpson clonality was calculated as the square root of Simpson's diversity index over productive rearrangements. TCRdb limited this immuneACCESS table to in-frame rearrangements with V and J called. A share of clones is missing; checked studies link under half to unresolved V genes, and the rest is unexplained. Clone size and V and J calls were adopted from that table, with D and trimming inferred from the DNA. The sample profile shows fewer than 200,000 clones; around 84% of them were found once. The ten largest clones take up approximately 3.3% of the sample.

What the research found in general, with its limitations: How much clinical and demographic metadata was included differed by source and by participant, and the metadata was provided uncurated.

CDR1 and CDR2 (SEHNR, FQNEAQ) derive from the germline V gene (reference sequence). V is cut back by 5 bases and J by 6 bases, with 12 bases in the junction unmatched. From its cysteine to its phenylalanine, the CDR3 spans 15 amino acids. The sequence is cut down to CDR3 DNA, 45 bases in frame from base 1. Each collaborating institution followed its own protocols to collect whole blood in K2EDTA tubes. For TCRbeta analysis, collaborator samples were shipped as frozen whole blood, as isolated PBMCs, or as DNA extracted from either sample type. The sequence is built from TRBV7-9 and TRBJ2-7, with 8 junctional bases fitting TRBD1. The TCR sequence derives from a human donor with acute or convalescent COVID-19. The donor label of this sample is uncertain. Specimen: peripheral blood. The sequence in DNA is TGTGCCAGCAGCCTGAGGACAGGGCCTTGGGGCGAGCAGTACTTC. Its amino acids are CASSLRTGPWGEQYF.